Many counts were recorded for the clone carrying this TCR beta chain. The sample comes from a study of early T cells in non-severe SARS-CoV-2 infection. The CDR3 has 15 residues. V lost 8 bases, J lost 0 bases, and 14 bases lay in between. Germline CDR1 SEHNR, CDR2 FQNEAQ (reference sequence). TCRdb processed the 5' RACE reads anew with MiXCR; each CDR3 protein has one entry. The data show 65,000 to 95,000 distinct CDR3 sequences, with around 5% seen just once and around 7.3% held by the top ten. The receptor's source is an adult who was a healthcare worker with PCR-confirmed SARS-CoV-2 infection or an uninfected control (not recorded which). V usage is TRBV7-9 and J usage is TRBJ2-1, with D possibly matching TRBD2 (6 bases). Sequenced material: whole blood, taken at baseline. DNA for the CDR3: TGTGCCAGCGATGCTGGGGGGAGCTCCTACAATGAGCAGTTCTTC. Translating it yields CASDAGGSSYNEQFF.